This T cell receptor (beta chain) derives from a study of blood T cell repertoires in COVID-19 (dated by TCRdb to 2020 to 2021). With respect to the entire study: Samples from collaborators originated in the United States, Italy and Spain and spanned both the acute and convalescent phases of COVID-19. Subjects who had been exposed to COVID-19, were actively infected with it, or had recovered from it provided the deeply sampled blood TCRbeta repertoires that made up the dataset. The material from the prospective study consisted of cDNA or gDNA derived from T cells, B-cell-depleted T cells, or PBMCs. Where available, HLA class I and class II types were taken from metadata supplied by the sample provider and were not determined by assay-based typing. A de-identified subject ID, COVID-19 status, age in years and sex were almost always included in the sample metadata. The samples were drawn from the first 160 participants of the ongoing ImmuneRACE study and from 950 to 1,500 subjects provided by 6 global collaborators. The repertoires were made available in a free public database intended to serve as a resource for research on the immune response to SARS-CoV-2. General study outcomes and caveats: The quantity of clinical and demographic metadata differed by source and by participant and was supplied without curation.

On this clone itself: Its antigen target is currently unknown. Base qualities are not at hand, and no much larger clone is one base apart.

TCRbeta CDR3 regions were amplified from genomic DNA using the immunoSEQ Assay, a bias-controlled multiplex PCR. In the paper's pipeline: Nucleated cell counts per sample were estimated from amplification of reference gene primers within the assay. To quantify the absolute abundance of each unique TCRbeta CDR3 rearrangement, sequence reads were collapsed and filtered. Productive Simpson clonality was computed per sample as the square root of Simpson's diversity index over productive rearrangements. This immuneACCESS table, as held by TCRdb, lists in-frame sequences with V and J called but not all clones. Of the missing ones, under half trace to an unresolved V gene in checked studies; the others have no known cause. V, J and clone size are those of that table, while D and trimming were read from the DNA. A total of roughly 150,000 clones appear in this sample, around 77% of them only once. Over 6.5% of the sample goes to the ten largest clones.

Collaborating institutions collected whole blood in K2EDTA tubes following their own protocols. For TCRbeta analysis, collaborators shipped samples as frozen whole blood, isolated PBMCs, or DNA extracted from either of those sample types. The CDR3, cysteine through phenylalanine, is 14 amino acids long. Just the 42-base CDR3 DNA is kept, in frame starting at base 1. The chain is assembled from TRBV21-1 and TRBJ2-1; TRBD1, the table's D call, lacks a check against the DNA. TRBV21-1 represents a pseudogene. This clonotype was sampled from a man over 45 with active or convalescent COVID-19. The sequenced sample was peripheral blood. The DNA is TGTGCCAGCAGCAAAGAGGGCGTAGGGGATGAGCAGTTCTTC. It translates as CASSKEGVGDEQFF.